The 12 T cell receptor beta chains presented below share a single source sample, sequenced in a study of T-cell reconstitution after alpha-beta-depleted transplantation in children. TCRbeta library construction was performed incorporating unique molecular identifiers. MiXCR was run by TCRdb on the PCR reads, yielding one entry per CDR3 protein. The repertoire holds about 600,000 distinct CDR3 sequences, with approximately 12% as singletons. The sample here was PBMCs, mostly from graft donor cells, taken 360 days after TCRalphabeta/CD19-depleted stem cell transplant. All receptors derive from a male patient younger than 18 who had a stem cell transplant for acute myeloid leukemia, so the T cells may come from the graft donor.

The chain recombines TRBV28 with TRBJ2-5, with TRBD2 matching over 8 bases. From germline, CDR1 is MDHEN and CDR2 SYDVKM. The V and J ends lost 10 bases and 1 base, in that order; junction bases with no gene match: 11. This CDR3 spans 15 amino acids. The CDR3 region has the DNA TGTGCCATCGGGACATCCGGACTAGCCCAAGAGACCCAGTACTTC. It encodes CAIGTSGLAQETQYF. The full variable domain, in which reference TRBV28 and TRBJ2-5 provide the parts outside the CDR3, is DVKVTQSSRYLVKRTGEKVFLECVQDMDHENMFWYRQDPGLGLRLIYFSYDVKMKEKGDIPEGYSVSREKKERFSLILESASTNQTSMYLCAIGTSGLAQETQYFGPGTRLLVL.

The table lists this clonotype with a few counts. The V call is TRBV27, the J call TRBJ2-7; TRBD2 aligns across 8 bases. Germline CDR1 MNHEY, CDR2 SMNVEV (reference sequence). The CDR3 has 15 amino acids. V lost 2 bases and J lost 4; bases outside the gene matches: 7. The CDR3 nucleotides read TGTGCCAGCAGTTTACAGAGCGGGAGTCCGTACGAGCAGTACTTC. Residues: CASSLQSGSPYEQYF.

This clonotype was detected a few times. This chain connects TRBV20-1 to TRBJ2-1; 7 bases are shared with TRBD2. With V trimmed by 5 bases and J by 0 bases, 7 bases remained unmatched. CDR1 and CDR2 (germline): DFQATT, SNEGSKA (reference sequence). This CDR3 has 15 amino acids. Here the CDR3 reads CSAATGGTSYNEQFF. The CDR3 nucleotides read TGCAGTGCTGCCACCGGGGGGACCTCCTACAATGAGCAGTTCTTC.

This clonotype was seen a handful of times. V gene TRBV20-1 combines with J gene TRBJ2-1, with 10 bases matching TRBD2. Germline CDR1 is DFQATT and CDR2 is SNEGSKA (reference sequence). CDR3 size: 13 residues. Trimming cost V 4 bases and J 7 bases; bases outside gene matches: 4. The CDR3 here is CSAMTSGSNEQFF. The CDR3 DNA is TGCAGTGCTATGACTAGCGGGTCAAATGAGCAGTTCTTC.

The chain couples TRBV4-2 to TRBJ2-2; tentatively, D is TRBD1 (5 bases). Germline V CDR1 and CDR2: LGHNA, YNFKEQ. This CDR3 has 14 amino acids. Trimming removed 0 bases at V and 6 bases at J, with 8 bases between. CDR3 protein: CASSQDKGSGELFF. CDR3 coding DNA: TGTGCCAGCAGCCAAGATAAGGGGTCCGGGGAGCTGTTTTTT.

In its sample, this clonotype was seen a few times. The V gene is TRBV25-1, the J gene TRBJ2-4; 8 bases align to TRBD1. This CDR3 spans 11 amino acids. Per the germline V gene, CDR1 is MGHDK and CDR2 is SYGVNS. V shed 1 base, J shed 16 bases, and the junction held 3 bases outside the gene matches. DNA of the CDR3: TGTGCCAGCAGTGAATTGGACAGGGACTACTTC. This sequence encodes CASSELDRDYF.

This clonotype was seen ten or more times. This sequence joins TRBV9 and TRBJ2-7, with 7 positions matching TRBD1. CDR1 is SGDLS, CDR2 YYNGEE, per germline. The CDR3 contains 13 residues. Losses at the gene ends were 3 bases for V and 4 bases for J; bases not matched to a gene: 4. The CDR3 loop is CASSAGTAYEQYF. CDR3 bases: TGTGCCAGCAGCGCCGGGACAGCTTACGAGCAGTACTTC. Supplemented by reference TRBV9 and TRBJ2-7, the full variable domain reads DSGVTQTPKHLITATGQRVTLRCSPRSGDLSVYWYQQSLDQGLQFLIQYYNGEERAKGNILERFSAQQFPDLHSELNLSSLELGDSALYFCASSAGTAYEQYFGPGTRLTVT.

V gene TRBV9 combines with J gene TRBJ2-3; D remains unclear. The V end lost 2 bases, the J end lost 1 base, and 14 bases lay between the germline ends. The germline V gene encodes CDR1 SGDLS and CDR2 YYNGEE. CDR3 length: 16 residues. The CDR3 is CASSVYIGQGTDTQYF. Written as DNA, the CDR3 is TGTGCCAGCAGCGTTTATATAGGGCAAGGCACAGATACGCAGTATTTT.

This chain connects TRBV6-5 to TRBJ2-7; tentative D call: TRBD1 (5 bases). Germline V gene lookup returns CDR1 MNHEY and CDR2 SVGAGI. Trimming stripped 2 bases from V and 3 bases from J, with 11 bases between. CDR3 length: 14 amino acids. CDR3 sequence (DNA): TGTGCCAGCAGTTACGGTCGTCAGGGCTACGAGCAGTACTTC. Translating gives CASSYGRQGYEQYF.

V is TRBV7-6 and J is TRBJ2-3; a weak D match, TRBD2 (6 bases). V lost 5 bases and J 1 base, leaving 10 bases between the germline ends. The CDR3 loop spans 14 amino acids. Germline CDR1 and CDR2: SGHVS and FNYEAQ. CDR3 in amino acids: CASSPTSRTDTQYF. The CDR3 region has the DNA TGTGCCAGCAGCCCGACTAGTCGCACAGATACGCAGTATTTT. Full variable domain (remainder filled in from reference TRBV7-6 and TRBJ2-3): GAGVSQSPRYKVTKRGQDVALRCDPISGHVSLYWYRQALGQGPEFLTYFNYEAQQDKSGLPNDRFSAERPEGSISTLTIQRTEQRDSAMYRCASSPTSRTDTQYFGPGTRLTVL.

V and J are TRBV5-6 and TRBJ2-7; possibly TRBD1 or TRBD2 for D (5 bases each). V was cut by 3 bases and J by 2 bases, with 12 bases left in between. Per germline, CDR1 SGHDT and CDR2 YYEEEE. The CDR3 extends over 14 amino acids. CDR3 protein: CASSYPGTTYEQYF. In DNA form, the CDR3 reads TGTGCCAGCAGCTATCCCGGGACGACCTACGAGCAGTACTTC.

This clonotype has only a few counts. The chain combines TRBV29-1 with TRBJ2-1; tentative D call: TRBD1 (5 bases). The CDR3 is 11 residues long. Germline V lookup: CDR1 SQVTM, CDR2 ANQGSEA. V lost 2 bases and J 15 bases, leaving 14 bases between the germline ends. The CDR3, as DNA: TGCAGCGTTGAACCCACAGGAATTGGGTTCTTC. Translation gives CSVEPTGIGFF.